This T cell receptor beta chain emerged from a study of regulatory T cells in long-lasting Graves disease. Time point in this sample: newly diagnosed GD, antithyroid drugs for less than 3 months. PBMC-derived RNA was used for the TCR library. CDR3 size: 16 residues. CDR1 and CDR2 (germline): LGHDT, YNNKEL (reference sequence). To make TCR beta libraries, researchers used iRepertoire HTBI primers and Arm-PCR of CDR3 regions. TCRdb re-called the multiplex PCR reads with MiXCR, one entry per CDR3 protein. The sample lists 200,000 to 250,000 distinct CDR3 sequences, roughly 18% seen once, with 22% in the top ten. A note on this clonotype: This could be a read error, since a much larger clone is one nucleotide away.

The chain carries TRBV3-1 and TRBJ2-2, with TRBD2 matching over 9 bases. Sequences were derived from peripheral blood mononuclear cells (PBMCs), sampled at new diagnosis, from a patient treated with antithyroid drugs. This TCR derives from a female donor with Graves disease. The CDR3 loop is CASSHAGGSNAGELFF. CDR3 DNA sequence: TGTGCCAGCAGCCACGCGGGGGGGTCGAACGCCGGGGAGCTGTTTTTT.